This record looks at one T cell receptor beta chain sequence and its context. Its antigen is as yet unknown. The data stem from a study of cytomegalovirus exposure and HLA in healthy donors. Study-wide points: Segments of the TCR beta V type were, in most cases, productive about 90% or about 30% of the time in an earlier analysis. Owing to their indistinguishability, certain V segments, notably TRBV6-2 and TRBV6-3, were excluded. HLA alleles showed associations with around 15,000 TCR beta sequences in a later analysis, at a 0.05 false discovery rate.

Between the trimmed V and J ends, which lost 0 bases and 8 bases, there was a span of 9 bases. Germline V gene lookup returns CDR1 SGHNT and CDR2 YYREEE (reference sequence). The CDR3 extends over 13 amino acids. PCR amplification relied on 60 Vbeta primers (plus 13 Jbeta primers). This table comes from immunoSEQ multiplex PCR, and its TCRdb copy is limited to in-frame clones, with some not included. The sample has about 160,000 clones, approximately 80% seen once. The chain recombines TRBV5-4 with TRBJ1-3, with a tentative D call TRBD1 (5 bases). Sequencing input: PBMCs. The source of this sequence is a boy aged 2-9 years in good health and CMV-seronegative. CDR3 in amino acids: CASSLGREDTIYF. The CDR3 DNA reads TGTGCCAGCAGCTTGGGCAGGGAAGACACCATATATTTT.